This T cell receptor beta chain was documented in a study of blood T cell repertoires in COVID-19. Across the whole study: T cells, B-cell-depleted T cells, or PBMCs provided the cDNA or gDNA that served as material.

This CDR3 is 18 amino acids long. V was clipped by 5 bases and J by 4 bases; unmatched bases: 10. The V gene's germline CDR1 is SGHRS and CDR2 YFSETQ. Measured with immunoSEQ multiplex PCR; TCRdb has only the in-frame clones, and not every one. This repertoire shows 430,000 or so clones, more than 70% found once; its top ten account for 1.4% to 1.5%. In terms of age and location, participants ranged from roughly 18 to 90 years and lived in around 22 US areas. Sequences were obtained from PBMCs or T cells enriched from blood (not recorded which). The V call is TRBV5-1, the J call TRBJ2-3; 16 bases are shared with TRBD2. The TCR originated in a woman aged 18-29 years who had been exposed to COVID-19. DNA for the CDR3: TGCGCCAGCAGTCGCGGGACTAGCGGGAGGGCCGAGGCAGATACGCAGTATTTT. Translated: CASSRGTSGRAEADTQYF.